This section outlines one TCR beta chain sequence together with its context. The antigen is undetermined. This specimen comes from a study of beta chain features in type 1 diabetes. In the study overall: Age, gender and cell yields were alike across patients and healthy donors.

The isolated RNA, all of it, was reverse transcribed, so expressed TCRB transcripts were what got sequenced. About 3.57 million reads per sample were averaged for naive, central memory and regulatory samples. The method was immunoSEQ multiplex PCR; TCRdb's version includes in-frame clones alone and lacks a portion of them. Altogether 300,000 to 450,000 clones are present, 10% to 15% being singletons, with the ten largest covering more than 0.015%. There are 14 residues in the CDR3. The ends were cut back, 4 bases at V and 4 bases at J, with 10 bases in the middle. The germline gives CDR1 SGHNT, CDR2 YENEEA. Study results and limitations: The study found fewer insertions and more deletions at VDJ junctions in type 1 diabetes patients.

The chain couples TRBV11-3 to TRBJ2-2; D is perhaps TRBD1 (6 bases). Sequenced: naive CD4+ T cells from blood. This receptor was obtained from a man aged 18 to 30 in good health. CDR3 DNA: TGTGCCAGCAGCTCTACAGGGTTCACCGGGGAGCTGTTTTTT. It specifies CASSSTGFTGELFF.